These 4 T cell receptor beta chains were all obtained from the same sample, sequenced in a study of blood T cell repertoires in COVID-19. The table came from immunoSEQ multiplex PCR; TCRdb's copy has only in-frame clones and leaves some out. The repertoire consists of over 250,000 clones, with over 75% occurring once and the leading ten covering around 13%. Sequencing used peripheral blood. These TCRs come from a woman aged 60-75 years with acute or convalescent COVID-19.

This clone is a singleton in its sample. J is TRBJ1-2 and V is TRBV16; TRBD1 agrees at 7 bases. V was pared by 4 bases and J by 4 bases, with 9 bases of the junction left unmatched. The CDR3 has 15 residues. Germline CDR1 reads KGHSY; CDR2 reads FQNENV. The DNA of the CDR3 is TGTGCCAGCAGCCCAAGACAGGGAGCGAGCTATGGCTACACCTTC. It specifies CASSPRQGASYGYTF.

The J gene is TRBJ2-3, the V gene TRBV5-1, with a weak D call TRBD2 (5 bases). Trimming cost V 9 bases and J 1 base, with 15 bases left between them. The CDR3 length is 14 residues. Germline loops: CDR1 SGHRS, CDR2 YFSETQ. CDR3 loop: CATTLGVRTDTQYF. The CDR3, as DNA: TGCGCCACTACGCTCGGGGTGCGCACAGATACGCAGTATTTT. Variable domain in full (rest from reference TRBV5-1 and TRBJ2-3): KAGVTQTPRYLIKTRGQQVTLSCSPISGHRSVSWYQQTPGQGLQFLFEYFSETQRNKGNFPGRFSGRQFSNSRSEMNVSTLELGDSALYLCATTLGVRTDTQYFGPGTRLTVL.

The chain links TRBV5-6 to TRBJ2-7; TRBD1 matches at 9 bases. The trim removed 5 bases at V and 1 base at J, leaving 13 bases unmatched. The CDR3 consists of 17 residues. The germline CDR1 and CDR2 sequences are SGHDT and YYEEEE. This chain's CDR3 is CASSSLLRDRESYEQYF. The CDR3 DNA follows: TGTGCCAGCAGTTCCCTCCTTCGGGACAGGGAATCCTACGAGCAGTACTTC.

J is TRBJ2-5 and V is TRBV6-2 or TRBV6-3, with D perhaps TRBD2 (7 bases). CDR3 size: 13 residues. Germline assignment: CDR1 MNHEY and CDR2 SVGEGT. Trimming shortened V by 4 bases and J by 5 bases, and 11 bases separated the two germline ends. The DNA for the CDR3 is TGTGCCAGCAGTTGGGGGGGCCAGGAGACCCAGTACTTC. It codes for CASSWGGQETQYF.